Each of the 30 T cell receptor beta chains below was sequenced from the same sample in a study of CD8+ T cells in alopecia areata. Indicated treatment: oral pan-JAK inhibitor, 5-10 mg twice daily. cDNA prepared by RNA extraction and subsequent reverse transcription served as the template for sequencing. Assay used: immunoSEQ multiplex PCR; TCRdb lists only in-frame clones, some missing. Of about 110,000 clones listed, roughly 84% are singletons. The input for sequencing was CD8+ T cells sorted from blood, taken at week 24, from a patient treated with tofacitinib. The receptor set was obtained from a human donor with alopecia areata.

The chain uses TRBV4-1 and TRBJ2-3, with TRBD1 identical over 9 bases. The length of the CDR3 is 17 residues. V trimming: 1 base; J trimming: 1 base; junction bases outside the gene matches: 6. Germline V gene sequence: CDR1 MGHRA, CDR2 YSYEKL. CDR3 nucleotide sequence: TGCGCCAGCAGCCAAGTGGGGGGACAGGGTCGCACAGATACGCAGTATTTT. Its translation is CASSQVGGQGRTDTQYF.

The V call is TRBV5-5, the J call TRBJ1-6, with 8 bases identical to TRBD1. After removal of 4 bases from V and 10 bases from J, the junction contained 7 bases not matched to a gene. The CDR3 length is 14 residues. Looked up from germline, CDR1 is SGHKS and CDR2 is YYEKEE (reference sequence). The DNA of the CDR3 is TGTGCCAGCAGCGTAGGACAGGGTCCGTCACCCCTCCACTTT. This codes for CASSVGQGPSPLHF.

J is TRBJ2-7 and V is TRBV5-1; TRBD1 aligns across 9 bases. V was clipped by 3 bases and J by 6 bases; unmatched bases: 4. CDR1 and CDR2 from the germline V gene are SGHRS and YFSETQ. This CDR3 spans 13 amino acids. CDR3 in amino acids: CASSWDREAEQYF. CDR3 in DNA: TGCGCCAGCAGCTGGGACAGGGAAGCCGAGCAGTACTTC.

The genes are TRBV29-1 and TRBJ2-7, with TRBD1 matching over 9 bases. Germline V gives CDR1 SQVTM, CDR2 ANQGSEA. Germline trimming cut 1 base from V and 3 bases from J; bases unmatched to any gene: 10. This CDR3 has 16 residues. CDR3 DNA: TGCAGCGTTGAAGTTCGGACAGGGGCCAAACACTACGAGCAGTACTTC. This sequence encodes CSVEVRTGAKHYEQYF.

The rearrangement links TRBV7-9 to TRBJ1-1; D possibly corresponds to TRBD1 (6 bases). Germline V lookup: CDR1 SEHNR, CDR2 FQNEAQ (reference sequence). Deletions cut 5 bases from V and 4 bases from J, with 14 bases between. The CDR3 is made up of 14 amino acids. CDR3 in amino acids: CASSPAGATTEAFF. CDR3 DNA: TGTGCCAGCAGCCCAGCAGGGGCGACCACTGAAGCTTTCTTT.

The rearrangement joins TRBV6-5 to TRBJ1-2; TRBD1 might be the D (5 bases). The CDR3 runs to 16 residues. V shed 0 bases and J shed 5 bases, with 16 bases lying between them. CDR1 is MNHEY and CDR2 is SVGAGI in the germline V gene. The CDR3 sequence: CASSYSAAGVEYGYTF. CDR3 in DNA: TGTGCCAGCAGTTACTCCGCAGCGGGGGTAGAATATGGCTACACCTTC.

The chain uses TRBV4-1 and TRBJ2-1; the match to TRBD2 covers 12 bases. V trimming: 3 bases; J trimming: 10 bases; junction bases outside the gene matches: 4. CDR3 size: 14 residues. Germline V CDR1 and CDR2: MGHRA, YSYEKL. The CDR3 is CASSHGLAGPEQFF. CDR3 DNA sequence: TGCGCCAGCAGCCATGGACTAGCGGGACCCGAGCAGTTCTTC.

CDR3 residues: CSVDRPLSSLAGGSYNEQFF. The CDR3 bases are TGCAGCGTTGATAGGCCCCTCTCATCACTAGCGGGGGGGTCCTACAATGAGCAGTTCTTC. The chain recombines TRBV29-1 with TRBJ2-1; 13 positions match TRBD2. The J segment lost 1 base and the V segment lost 3 bases, leaving 15 bases of the junction unmatched. This CDR3 has 20 residues. Germline CDR1 is SQVTM and CDR2 is ANQGSEA.

V is TRBV16 and J is TRBJ2-4, with a possible D match to TRBD1 (6 bases). Germline lookup yields CDR1 KGHSY and CDR2 FQNENV. V lost 4 bases, J lost 0 bases, and 13 bases lay in between. The length of the CDR3 is 16 residues. The CDR3 is CASSPRTDLAKNIQYF. Written as DNA, the CDR3 is TGTGCCAGCAGCCCAAGGACAGATCTAGCCAAAAACATTCAGTACTTC.

J is TRBJ2-5 and V is TRBV2; D is possibly TRBD2 (5 bases). The germline V gene encodes CDR1 SNHLY and CDR2 FYNNEI. The CDR3 covers 13 residues. V was trimmed by 6 bases and J by 2 bases, leaving 10 bases between them. The CDR3 is CASRDSLQETQYF. As DNA, the CDR3 is TGTGCCAGCAGGGACTCCTTACAAGAGACCCAGTACTTC.

This clone occurred once. This sequence joins TRBV4-1 and TRBJ2-5; 7 nucleotides match TRBD2. The J segment lost 2 bases and the V segment lost 1 base, leaving 10 bases of the junction unmatched. The germline V gene has CDR1 MGHRA and CDR2 YSYEKL. This CDR3 region has 17 residues. CDR3 in DNA: TGCGCCAGCAGCCAAGGGAGAGGACTAGTCGATCAAGAGACCCAGTACTTC. It translates to CASSQGRGLVDQETQYF.

The chain couples TRBV27 to TRBJ1-2; 9 bases are a match to TRBD1. The length of the CDR3 is 15 residues. CDR1 and CDR2 (germline): MNHEY, SMNVEV (reference sequence). Trimming at V came to 8 bases and at J to 2 bases, leaving 9 bases not matched to a gene. CDR3 in DNA: TGTGCCAGCGGATTGACAGGGGGAGTCAACTATGGCTACACCTTC. It yields the protein CASGLTGGVNYGYTF.

The chain joins TRBV4-1 to TRBJ1-5, with D tentatively TRBD1 (6 bases). The CDR3 is made up of 15 amino acids. Looked up from germline, CDR1 is MGHRA and CDR2 is YSYEKL. V was clipped by 1 base and J by 3 bases, with 10 bases between them. The CDR3 DNA follows: TGCGCCAGCAGCCAAGCCGGGGGGCACAATCAGCCCCAGCATTTT. Its translation: CASSQAGGHNQPQHF.

The J gene is TRBJ2-6, the V gene TRBV7-9, with D perhaps TRBD2 (6 bases). V gave up 5 bases and J gave up 4 bases, with 15 bases separating them. The CDR3 runs to 16 residues. Germline V gives CDR1 SEHNR, CDR2 FQNEAQ (reference sequence). This chain's CDR3 is CASSLREQRGANVLTF. The CDR3 nucleotides read TGTGCCAGCAGCCTACGGGAGCAGAGAGGGGCCAACGTCCTGACTTTC.

V usage is TRBV4-2 and J usage is TRBJ2-1, with D unresolved. Germline V gives CDR1 LGHNA, CDR2 YNFKEQ. There are 10 residues in the CDR3. Trimming stripped 4 bases from V and 10 bases from J, with 5 bases between. The CDR3 is CASSPLEQFF. DNA of the CDR3: TGTGCCAGCAGCCCCCTAGAGCAGTTCTTC.

The V gene is TRBV29-1, the J gene TRBJ2-7; D remains ambiguous. CDR3 length: 11 amino acids. The V end was cut by 4 bases, the J end by 2 bases, with 6 bases between. CDR1 is SQVTM and CDR2 is ANQGSEA in the germline V gene. In nucleotides, the CDR3 is TGCAGCGTTGGAGGAACCTACGAGCAGTACTTC. It codes for CSVGGTYEQYF.

The chain recombines TRBV5-6 with TRBJ2-3; 15 bases agree with TRBD2. The trim removed 3 bases at V and 1 base at J, leaving 6 bases unmatched. The CDR3 runs 18 residues. Germline assignment: CDR1 SGHDT and CDR2 YYEEEE. CDR3 sequence (DNA): TGTGCCAGCAGCTACGGACTAGCGGGGGGGCCGGGCACAGATACGCAGTATTTT. Encoded protein: CASSYGLAGGPGTDTQYF.

This sequence joins TRBV27 and TRBJ1-2, with TRBD1 as a possible D gene (6 bases). CDR1 and CDR2 (germline): MNHEY, SMNVEV (reference sequence). The V and J ends lost 6 bases and 8 bases respectively, with 25 bases between them. CDR3 length equals 16 residues. The CDR3 spells CASSYRDKLDVRGYTF. CDR3 DNA sequence: TGTGCCAGCAGCTACCGGGACAAACTTGACGTGCGAGGCTACACCTTC.

V and J are TRBV10-3 and TRBJ2-2; TRBD1 matches 8 bases. Trimming cost V 10 bases and J 2 bases; bases outside gene matches: 12. The germline V gene has CDR1 ENHRY and CDR2 SYGVKD. The CDR3 runs to 16 residues. The CDR3 region is CATLVTGDSNTGELFF. CDR3 sequence (DNA): TGTGCCACGCTAGTGACAGGGGACAGCAACACCGGGGAGCTGTTTTTT.

This chain links TRBV2 with TRBJ2-5; TRBD1 or TRBD2 may be the D gene (6 bases each). Between the trimmed V and J ends, which lost 3 bases and 4 bases, there was a span of 12 bases. CDR1 and CDR2 from the germline V gene are SNHLY and FYNNEI. This CDR3 region has 14 residues. CDR3 DNA: TGTGCCAGCAGTGATGTAACGGGGGCAGAGACCCAGTACTTC. Translating it yields CASSDVTGAETQYF.

This clone was seen a few times. The chain uses TRBV6-5 and TRBJ2-7, with no clear D. The CDR3 spans 11 residues. Trimming removed 6 bases at V and 3 bases at J, with 6 bases between. Looked up from germline, CDR1 is MNHEY and CDR2 is SVGAGI. CDR3 protein: CASSLLYEQYF. The CDR3 DNA reads as TGTGCCAGCAGCCTACTCTACGAGCAGTACTTC.

The chain carries TRBV5-6 and TRBJ2-3, with TRBD2 matching 8 bases. Germline assignment: CDR1 SGHDT and CDR2 YYEEEE. The CDR3 is 18 residues long. Germline trimming cut 3 bases from V and 4 bases from J; bases unmatched to any gene: 16. CDR3: CASSSLGGTRMMPDTQYF. CDR3 coding DNA: TGTGCCAGCAGCTCCCTCGGCGGGACTAGAATGATGCCAGATACGCAGTATTTT.

The chain combines TRBV4-1 with TRBJ2-5; 8 nucleotides line up with TRBD1. V dropped 1 base and J dropped 4; count of bases not matched to a gene: 5. The CDR3 length is 15 residues. The germline V gene encodes CDR1 MGHRA and CDR2 YSYEKL. The CDR3 DNA reads as TGCGCCAGCAGCCAAGTTACCACAGGGGGAGAGACCCAGTACTTC. Amino acids: CASSQVTTGGETQYF.

The V gene is TRBV6-6, the J gene TRBJ1-5; D is unresolved. The germline V gene has CDR1 MNHNY and CDR2 SVGAGI (reference sequence). Trimming shortened V by 2 bases and J by 3 bases, and 14 bases separated the two germline ends. CDR3 length: 16 residues. The CDR3 coding sequence is TGTGCCAGCAGTTACCCTCCGACTATGGACAATCAGCCCCAGCATTTT. Translating it yields CASSYPPTMDNQPQHF.

This chain joins TRBV13 and TRBJ1-1; D not certain. Trimming removed 5 bases from V and 8 bases from J, with 9 bases in between. The CDR3 is 11 residues long. The germline CDR1 and CDR2 sequences are PRHDT and FYEKMQ (reference sequence). For the CDR3, the DNA is TGTGCCAGCAGCCTAGCCCCCGAAGCTTTCTTT. Amino acid sequence: CASSLAPEAFF.

This clone was seen only a few times. An end of the junction differs from the germline gene, which may be a read error. The chain has TRBV7-7 and TRBJ2-5; a weak D match, TRBD2 (6 bases). The CDR3 is made up of 13 amino acids. Germline CDR1 SSHAT, CDR2 FNYEAQ (reference sequence). CDR3 loop: CASSPLASETQYF. CDR3 coding DNA: TGTGCTAGCAGTCCACTAGCAAGCGAGACCCAGTACTTC.

J is TRBJ2-7 and V is TRBV7-6, with D tentatively TRBD1 (5 bases). CDR3 length: 13 amino acids. Deletions cut 1 base from V and 2 bases from J, with 6 bases between. Per the germline V gene, CDR1 is SGHVS and CDR2 is FNYEAQ. CDR3 sequence (DNA): TGTGCCAGCAGCTTAGGGACAACCTACGAGCAGTACTTC. This codes for CASSLGTTYEQYF.

In regard to this clone: Other nucleotide sequences in the sample specify the same CDR3. V gene TRBV6-5 combines with J gene TRBJ1-5; D is perhaps TRBD1 (5 bases). This CDR3 is 15 amino acids long. The germline V gene has CDR1 MNHEY and CDR2 SVGAGI. The V and J ends lost 4 bases and 4 bases respectively, with 14 bases between them. The CDR3 DNA is TGTGCCAGCAGTTCGACAGAAGGGAGTAATCAGCCCCAGCATTTT. Translated: CASSSTEGSNQPQHF.

On this clone itself: Other DNA sequences of this sample code for an identical CDR3. This chain joins TRBV7-9 and TRBJ2-7; weak D call: TRBD1 (5 bases). This CDR3 spans 12 amino acids. V lost 5 bases and J lost 4, with 9 bases in between. The germline V gene encodes CDR1 SEHNR and CDR2 FQNEAQ (reference sequence). The CDR3 reads CASSTGGYEQYF. DNA for the CDR3: TGTGCCAGCAGCACAGGTGGTTACGAGCAGTACTTC.

The chain links TRBV5-1 to TRBJ2-5; 9 bases fit TRBD2. This CDR3 is built from 16 residues. CDR1 and CDR2 from the germline V gene are SGHRS and YFSETQ. The ends lost 4 bases at V and 5 bases at J; junction bases unmatched: 12. CDR3 coding DNA: TGCGCCAGCAGCGCCCCACGGGCGGGGGGGCCCGAGACCCAGTACTTC. Translated, it gives CASSAPRAGGPETQYF.